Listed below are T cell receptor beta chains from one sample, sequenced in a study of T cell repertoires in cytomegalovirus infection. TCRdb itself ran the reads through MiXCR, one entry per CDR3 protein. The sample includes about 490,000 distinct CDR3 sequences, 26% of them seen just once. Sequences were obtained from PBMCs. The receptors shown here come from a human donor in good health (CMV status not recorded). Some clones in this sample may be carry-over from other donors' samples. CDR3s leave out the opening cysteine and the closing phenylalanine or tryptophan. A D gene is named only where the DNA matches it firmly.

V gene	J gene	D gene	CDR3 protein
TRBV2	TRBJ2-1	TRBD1	ASSENGQGTYNEQF
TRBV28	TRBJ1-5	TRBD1	ASRQGAVGQPQH
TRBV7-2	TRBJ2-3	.	ASSLRGVALHADTQY
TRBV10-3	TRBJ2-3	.	AIKVDRNTDTQY
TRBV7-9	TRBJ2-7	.	ASSLAQGRYEQY
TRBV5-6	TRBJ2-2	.	ASSRWVTDTGELF
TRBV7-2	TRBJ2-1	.	ASKFTIKDNEQF
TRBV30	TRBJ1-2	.	AWRPEGAGGYT
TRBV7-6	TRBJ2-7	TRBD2	ASSPRRGDGRSSYEQY
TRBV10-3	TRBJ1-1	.	AISRTGRTEAF
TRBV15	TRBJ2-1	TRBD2	ATSRDSGTSFNEQF
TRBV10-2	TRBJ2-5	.	ASSEWGGPQY
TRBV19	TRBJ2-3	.	ASSIAREDTQY
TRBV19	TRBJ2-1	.	ASSIPIGTNNEQF
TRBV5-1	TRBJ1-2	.	ASSLAGTDGYT
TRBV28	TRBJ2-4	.	ASSFRPSYGKNIQY
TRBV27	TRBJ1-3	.	ASSLSPRAGNTIY
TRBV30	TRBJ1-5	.	AWSVRAANQPQH
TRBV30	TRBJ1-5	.	AWSIGNQPQH
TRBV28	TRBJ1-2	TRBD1	ASIQGAHINYGYT
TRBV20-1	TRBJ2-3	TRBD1	SPDRVDSGDTQY
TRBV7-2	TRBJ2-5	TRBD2	ASSLYYGASGPRGTQY
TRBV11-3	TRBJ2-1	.	ASSLTRNEQF
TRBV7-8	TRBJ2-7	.	ASSLKTSTYEQY